A selection of T cell receptor beta chains follows, all from one sample in a study of T cell responses to AZD1222 COVID-19 vaccine. Profiling relied on immunoSEQ multiplex PCR, and the TCRdb table lists in-frame clones only, not all of them. Here the sample spans about 86,000 clones, around 90% being singletons. Sample: peripheral blood, taken on day 0 of MenACWY control vaccination. The receptors here all came from an adult in good health. The CDR3 runs from the conserved cysteine through the conserved F or W. Fields, in order: D gene, J gene, clone size, V gene, CDR3 DNA, CDR3 protein. A D gene is named only where the DNA matches it firmly. Size values are once, few and many counts, or a class for expanded clones, and some rows have none.

D: TRBD1; J: TRBJ2-1; size: -; V: TRBV6-5; DNA: TGTGCCAGCAGCCGTGGGACAGGTAATGAGCAGTTCTTC; CDR3: CASSRGTGNEQFF
D: TRBD2; J: TRBJ2-2; size: -; V: TRBV5-1; DNA: TGCGCCAGCAGCTTGGCAGGGACTAGCGGGGGCACGAACACCGGGGAGCTGTTTTTT; CDR3: CASSLAGTSGGTNTGELFF
D: TRBD1; J: TRBJ1-6; size: -; V: TRBV5-6; DNA: TGTGCCAGCAGCTTGATTCTGACAGGGGGAGATTCACCCCTCCACTTT; CDR3: CASSLILTGGDSPLHF
D: -; J: TRBJ1-5; size: -; V: TRBV25-1; DNA: TGTGCCAGCAGTGGCGGGGGGGTAATGCATCAGCCCCAGCATTTT; CDR3: CASSGGGVMHQPQHF
D: -; J: TRBJ1-6; size: -; V: TRBV19; DNA: TGTGCCAGTAGTGGGGCAAGTTATAATTCACCCCTCCACTTT; CDR3: CASSGASYNSPLHF
D: TRBD2; J: TRBJ2-3; size: once; V: TRBV6-6; DNA: TGTGCCAGCAGTCCGCCTAGCGGGGGCTTAACAGATACGCAGTATTTT; CDR3: CASSPPSGGLTDTQYF
D: -; J: TRBJ2-5; size: -; V: TRBV6-5; DNA: TGTGCCAGCAGCCCCCCAGGGAGGCGCACAGAGACCCAGTACTTC; CDR3: CASSPPGRRTETQYF
D: -; J: TRBJ1-1; size: -; V: TRBV29-1; DNA: TGCAGCGTTGAAGTCGGTCGAGACACTGAAGCTTTCTTT; CDR3: CSVEVGRDTEAFF
D: TRBD1; J: TRBJ2-1; size: -; V: TRBV6-6; DNA: TGTGCCAGCAGTAAGGGGACAGGGGGCGAGCAGTTCTTC; CDR3: CASSKGTGGEQFF
D: -; J: TRBJ2-3; size: -; V: TRBV27; DNA: TGTGCCAGCAGTCCTAGCGACTCCGCAGATACGCAGTATTTT; CDR3: CASSPSDSADTQYF
D: TRBD1; J: TRBJ2-1; size: -; V: TRBV20-1; DNA: TGCAGTGCTAGTAGCTTCCATCCGGGACAGGGGTACAATGAGCAGTTCTTC; CDR3: CSASSFHPGQGYNEQFF
D: -; J: TRBJ1-4; size: medium-sized; V: TRBV7-9; DNA: TGTGCCAGCAGCTTATTCGGGGAATGGGAAAAACTGTTTTTT; CDR3: CASSLFGEWEKLFF
D: TRBD1; J: TRBJ2-3; size: once; V: TRBV28; DNA: TGTGCCAGCAGTTTATCACCCGCCGGGACAGGGTCTTTTGGGGGAGATACGCAGTATTTT; CDR3: CASSLSPAGTGSFGGDTQYF
D: -; J: TRBJ1-5; size: -; V: TRBV2; DNA: TGTGCCAGCAGTATAGTCCCCTCGGGCAATCAGCCCCAGCATTTT; CDR3: CASSIVPSGNQPQHF
D: TRBD2; J: TRBJ2-3; size: -; V: TRBV7-2; DNA: TGTGCCAGCAGCCTATACCCGACTAGCGGGGGGACAGATACGCAGTATTTT; CDR3: CASSLYPTSGGTDTQYF
D: -; J: TRBJ2-7; size: -; V: TRBV18; DNA: TGTGCCAGCTCACCCGCCGGGACTGGAGGCTACGAGCAGTACTTC; CDR3: CASSPAGTGGYEQYF
D: -; J: TRBJ1-3; size: -; V: TRBV4-1; DNA: TGCGCCAGCAGCCAAGGTAGAAAAACAGGCGCCTCTGGAAACACCATATATTTT; CDR3: CASSQGRKTGASGNTIYF
D: TRBD2; J: TRBJ2-1; size: -; V: TRBV13; DNA: TGTGCCAGCAGCTTCGGACTAGCGGGGGGTTACAATGAGCAGTTCTTC; CDR3: CASSFGLAGGYNEQFF
D: TRBD1; J: TRBJ1-5; size: -; V: TRBV6-1; DNA: TGTGCCAGCAGTGACGCAGGGGGCTGGGGGAATCAGCCCCAGCATTTT; CDR3: CASSDAGGWGNQPQHF
D: -; J: TRBJ2-2; size: -; V: TRBV5-4; DNA: TGTGCCAGCAGCTTGAAGACAGCGAACACCGGGGAGCTGTTTTTT; CDR3: CASSLKTANTGELFF
D: TRBD2; J: TRBJ2-7; size: -; V: TRBV6-4; DNA: TGTGCCAGAAGACTAGCGCGGAGCTCCTACGAGCAGTACTTC; CDR3: CARRLARSSYEQYF
D: TRBD2; J: TRBJ2-5; size: -; V: TRBV28; DNA: TGTGCCAGCAGTTTTAGCGGGGGCCACGAGACCCAGTACTTC; CDR3: CASSFSGGHETQYF
D: -; J: TRBJ1-1; size: once; V: TRBV29-1; DNA: TGCAGCGTCTACGACAGTCTCGGTGAAGCTTTCTTT; CDR3: CSVYDSLGEAFF
D: -; J: TRBJ1-5; size: -; V: TRBV6-5; DNA: TGTGCCAGCAGCCTTACCGCAGACAGCAATCAGCCCCAGCATTTT; CDR3: CASSLTADSNQPQHF
D: -; J: TRBJ1-4; size: -; V: TRBV28; DNA: TGTGCCAGCAGTTTAGTTAACGGGAACGGTGAAAAACTGTTTTTT; CDR3: CASSLVNGNGEKLFF
D: -; J: TRBJ2-7; size: -; V: TRBV19; DNA: TGTGCCAGTAGTATTACAGGGTCGAGCTACGAGCAGTACTTC; CDR3: CASSITGSSYEQYF
D: TRBD1; J: TRBJ1-3; size: -; V: TRBV19; DNA: TGTGCCAGTAGTGTCGACAGGGGGCCAGGAAACACCATATATTTT; CDR3: CASSVDRGPGNTIYF
D: TRBD1; J: TRBJ1-6; size: -; V: TRBV6-5; DNA: TGTGCCAGCAGACCGAGGGACAGCTATAATTCACCCCTCCACTTT; CDR3: CASRPRDSYNSPLHF
D: TRBD1; J: TRBJ2-1; size: -; V: TRBV3-1/TRBV3-2; DNA: TGTGCCAGCAGAGGTGTGAAAGGACAGGGACCCTACAATGAGCAGTTCTTC; CDR3: CASRGVKGQGPYNEQFF
D: -; J: TRBJ1-4; size: -; V: TRBV4-3; DNA: TGCGCCAGCAGCACACAGGGAGATTGGAATGAAAAACTGTTTTTT; CDR3: CASSTQGDWNEKLFF
D: TRBD2; J: TRBJ2-5; size: -; V: TRBV4-1; DNA: TGCGCCAGCAGCCAAGTCGGGGGGACAGAGACCCAGTACTTC; CDR3: CASSQVGGTETQYF
D: -; J: TRBJ1-2; size: -; V: TRBV6-1; DNA: TGTGCCAGCAGTGAAGAAGACTATGGCTACACCTTC; CDR3: CASSEEDYGYTF
D: -; J: TRBJ2-5; size: -; V: TRBV2; DNA: TGTGCCAGCAGCCCCCCGGCCCTAAAACAAGAGACCCAGTACTTC; CDR3: CASSPPALKQETQYF
D: -; J: TRBJ2-3; size: -; V: TRBV19; DNA: TGTGCCAGTTCCGGGACCTTCACAGATACGCAGTATTTT; CDR3: CASSGTFTDTQYF
D: -; J: TRBJ1-2; size: -; V: TRBV18; DNA: TGTGCCAGCCCACCACCCCAGGGGCAGTCGGACTATGGCTACACCTTC; CDR3: CASPPPQGQSDYGYTF
D: -; J: TRBJ2-2; size: -; V: TRBV6-1; DNA: TGTGCCAGCAGTGAAATGGCAGTTCCTAACACCGGGGAGCTGTTTTTT; CDR3: CASSEMAVPNTGELFF
D: -; J: TRBJ1-1; size: -; V: TRBV2; DNA: TGTGCCAGCAGTGAAGCGACCCAGAACACTGAAGCTTTCTTT; CDR3: CASSEATQNTEAFF
D: -; J: TRBJ1-1; size: -; V: TRBV7-9; DNA: TGTGCCAGCAGCCTTGTATGGGACACTGAAGCTTTCTTT; CDR3: CASSLVWDTEAFF
D: -; J: TRBJ1-1; size: -; V: TRBV19; DNA: TGTGCCAGTAGTGTTCGTTTTCCGGGACAGAACACTGAAGCTTTCTTT; CDR3: CASSVRFPGQNTEAFF
D: -; J: TRBJ1-3; size: -; V: TRBV19; DNA: TGTGCCAGTAGTCCAGGGGCTGGAAACACCATATATTTT; CDR3: CASSPGAGNTIYF
D: -; J: TRBJ2-2; size: -; V: TRBV3-1/TRBV3-2; DNA: TGTGCCAGCAGCCAAGAGAGGTGGAACGGGGAGCTGTTTTTT; CDR3: CASSQERWNGELFF
D: -; J: TRBJ1-2; size: -; V: TRBV19; DNA: TGTGCCAGTAGTATAGAGACAGCCGGTGGCTACACCTTC; CDR3: CASSIETAGGYTF
D: TRBD1; J: TRBJ1-1; size: -; V: TRBV27; DNA: TGTGCCAGCAGTTTCAGTAGGGGGCTTAACACTGAAGCTTTCTTT; CDR3: CASSFSRGLNTEAFF
D: TRBD1; J: TRBJ1-5; size: few; V: TRBV12-3/TRBV12-4; DNA: TGTGCCAGCAGTCTTACAGGGGGTCAGCCCCAGCATTTT; CDR3: CASSLTGGQPQHF
D: TRBD2; J: TRBJ2-7; size: once; V: TRBV7-9; DNA: TGTGCCAGCAGCCCAGGGACTAGCGGGGGGTACGAGCAGTACTTC; CDR3: CASSPGTSGGYEQYF
D: -; J: TRBJ2-7; size: -; V: TRBV9; DNA: TGTGCCAGCAGCCCGACCGGCGTGATGACCTACGAGCAGTACTTC; CDR3: CASSPTGVMTYEQYF
D: -; J: TRBJ2-2; size: -; V: TRBV2; DNA: TGTGCCAGCAGCACGGGTTTCACCGGGGAGCTGTTTTTT; CDR3: CASSTGFTGELFF
D: -; J: TRBJ1-2; size: -; V: TRBV2; DNA: TGTGCCAGCAGTGAAGACAGTGCCTATGGCTACACCTTC; CDR3: CASSEDSAYGYTF
D: -; J: TRBJ1-1; size: -; V: TRBV19; DNA: TGTGCCAGTAGTATCCGGGTAAACAGCGTGAACACTGAAGCTTTCTTT; CDR3: CASSIRVNSVNTEAFF
D: -; J: TRBJ1-2; size: -; V: TRBV19; DNA: TGTGCCAGTAGTATAGACCTACAAACCCCAAAGGTTGGCTACACCTTC; CDR3: CASSIDLQTPKVGYTF
D: -; J: TRBJ2-2; size: once; V: TRBV9; DNA: TGTGCCAGCAGCGTAGTAGCAGGGGAAGGCGGGGAGCTGTTTTTT; CDR3: CASSVVAGEGGELFF
D: TRBD1; J: TRBJ1-2; size: -; V: TRBV5-5; DNA: TGTGCCAGCAGCCTGGGACAGGAGAGGGACTATGGCTACACCTTC; CDR3: CASSLGQERDYGYTF
D: TRBD1; J: TRBJ1-6; size: -; V: TRBV6-5; DNA: TGTGCCAGCAGCCGAGGGGGACAGTTAGGTTCACCCCTCCACTTT; CDR3: CASSRGGQLGSPLHF
D: -; J: TRBJ2-5; size: -; V: TRBV9; DNA: TGTGCCAGCAGCCCCCCGGTTGAGGATAGGGAGACCCAGTACTTC; CDR3: CASSPPVEDRETQYF
D: TRBD2; J: TRBJ2-3; size: -; V: TRBV7-2; DNA: TGTGCCAGCAGCTTAGTAGCGGGGGGGAGGTCAGATACGCAGTATTTT; CDR3: CASSLVAGGRSDTQYF